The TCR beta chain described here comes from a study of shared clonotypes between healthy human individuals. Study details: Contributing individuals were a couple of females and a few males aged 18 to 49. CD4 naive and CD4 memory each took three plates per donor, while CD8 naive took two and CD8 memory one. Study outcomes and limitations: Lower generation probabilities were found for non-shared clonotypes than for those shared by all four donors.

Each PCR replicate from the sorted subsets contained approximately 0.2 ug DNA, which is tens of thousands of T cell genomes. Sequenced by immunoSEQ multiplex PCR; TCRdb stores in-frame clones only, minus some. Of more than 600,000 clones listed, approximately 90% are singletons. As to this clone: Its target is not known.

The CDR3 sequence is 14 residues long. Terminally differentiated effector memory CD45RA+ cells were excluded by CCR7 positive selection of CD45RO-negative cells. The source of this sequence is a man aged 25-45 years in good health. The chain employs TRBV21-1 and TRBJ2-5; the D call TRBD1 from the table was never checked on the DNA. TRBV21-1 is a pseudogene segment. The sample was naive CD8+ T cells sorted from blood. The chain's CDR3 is CASSKIPKLETQYF. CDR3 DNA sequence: TGTGCCAGCAGCAAAATCCCAAAATTAGAGACCCAGTACTTC.